This TCR beta chain was obtained from a study of blood T cells in healthy people across ages. CDR1 is SGHAT, CDR2 FQNNGV, per germline. The CDR3 contains 19 residues. V lost 5 bases to trimming and J lost 4 bases; unmatched junction nucleotides: 23. A sample-barcoded 5' primer and a J-beta primer mix were used in a second PCR of about 7 to 12 cycles. Each CDR3 protein gets one entry after TCRdb re-called the 5' RACE reads with MiXCR. The table includes 540,000 or so distinct CDR3 sequences, 20% to 30% detected once. This clonotype showed up many times. These data are also associated with another study on T cells of mothers and their children. As that study records: The yield was over 8.5 million TCR beta CDR3 reads from each mother and a few million from each child. Persistent microchimeric T cell clones were not found at ~100 per million sensitivity.

This TCR was sampled from a boy between 10 and 17 years old in good health. Sequenced sample: blood. The chain is built from TRBV11-2 and TRBJ2-7, with 7 bases fitting TRBD1. The CDR3 DNA reads as TGTGCCAGCAGCAATGCCGGGACAGATTCCTGGGGATGGTTTTACGAGCAGTACTTC. This encodes CASSNAGTDSWGWFYEQYF.